These 2 T cell receptor beta chains were sequenced from one sample in a study of response to subunit inactivated influenza vaccine. In TCRdb, the RT-PCR reads were re-called with MiXCR into one record per CDR3 protein. The sample holds about 480,000 distinct CDR3 sequences, roughly 9.7% seen once. The sequences come from PBMCs from blood, collected roughly 46 days after vaccination. Every receptor here comes from a man aged 50 to 60 who received an inactivated influenza vaccine.

Ten or more counts support this clonotype. The chain carries TRBV11-2 and TRBJ2-7; TRBD1 aligns across 7 bases. Per the germline V gene, CDR1 is SGHAT and CDR2 is FQNNGV. This CDR3 contains 13 residues. J gave up 2 bases and V 8 bases, and 6 bases lay outside the gene matches. The chain's CDR3 is CASDRDSPYEQYF. CDR3 bases: TGTGCCAGCGACCGGGACAGCCCCTACGAGCAGTACTTC.

This clonotype was counted only a few times. Written as DNA, the CDR3 is TGTGCCAGCAGCCAAGACAATCGAAGACCAAACATTCAGTACTTC. Amino acid sequence: CASSQDNRRPNIQYF. The genes are TRBV14 and TRBJ2-4; no firm D call. The germline CDR1 and CDR2 sequences are SGHDN and FVKESK. CDR3 length: 15 amino acids. V gave up 0 bases and J gave up 6 bases, with 12 bases separating them. The whole variable domain, remainder taken from reference TRBV14 and TRBJ2-4, is EAGVTQFPSHSVIEKGQTVTLRCDPISGHDNLYWYRRVMGKEIKFLLHFVKESKQDESGMPNNRFLAERTGGTYSTLKVQPAELEDSGVYFCASSQDNRRPNIQYFGAGTRLSVL.